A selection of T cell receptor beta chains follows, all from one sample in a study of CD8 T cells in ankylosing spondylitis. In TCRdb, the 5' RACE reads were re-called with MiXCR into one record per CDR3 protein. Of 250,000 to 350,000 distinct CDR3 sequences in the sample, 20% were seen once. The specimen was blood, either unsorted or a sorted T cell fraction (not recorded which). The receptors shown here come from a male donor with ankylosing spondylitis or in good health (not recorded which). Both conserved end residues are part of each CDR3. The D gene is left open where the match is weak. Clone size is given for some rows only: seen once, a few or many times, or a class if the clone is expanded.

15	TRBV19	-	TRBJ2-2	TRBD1	TGTGCCAGTAATGACAGGGGACAGAACACCGGGGAGCTGTTTTTT	CASNDRGQNTGELFF
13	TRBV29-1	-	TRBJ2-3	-	TGCAGCGTAATGTCCGGGGGGCAAGATACGCAGTATTTT	CSVMSGGQDTQYF
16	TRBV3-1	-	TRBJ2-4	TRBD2	TGTGCCAGCAGCCAAGTTATGACTAGCGGTCTAAACATTCAGTACTTC	CASSQVMTSGLNIQYF
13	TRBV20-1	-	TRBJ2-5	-	TGCAGTACCCTCTGGGACTTGCAAGAGACCCAGTACTTC	CSTLWDLQETQYF
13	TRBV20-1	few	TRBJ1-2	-	TGCAGTGCTAGAGATAGGGCCTCTCGCGGCTACACCTTC	CSARDRASRGYTF
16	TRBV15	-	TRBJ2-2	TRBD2	TGTGCCACCAGTCCGCGACTAGCAGCGAACACCGGGGAGCTGTTTTTT	CATSPRLAANTGELFF
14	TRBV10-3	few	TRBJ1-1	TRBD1	TGTGCCATTGGAACCGGGACAGGGGGTTTGGAAGCTTTCTTT	CAIGTGTGGLEAFF
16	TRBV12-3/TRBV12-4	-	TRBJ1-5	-	TGTGCCAGCAGTTTAGAGACGGTGTCGAGCAATCAGCCCCAGCATTTT	CASSLETVSSNQPQHF
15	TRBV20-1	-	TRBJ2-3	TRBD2	TGCAGTGCTAGGGCTAGCGGAAACGAGGCAGATACGCAGTATTTT	CSARASGNEADTQYF
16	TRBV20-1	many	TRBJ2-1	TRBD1	TGCAGTGCTAGAGTCCTCCGGACAGGGGAAAACAATGAGCAGTTCTTC	CSARVLRTGENNEQFF
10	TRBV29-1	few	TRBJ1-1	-	TGCAGCGTTGAAGGAGGGGCCTCTTTCTTT	CSVEGGASFF
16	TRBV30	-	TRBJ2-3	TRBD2	TGTGCCTGGAGTGTGGGACTAGCGGGAAGCACAGATACGCAGTATTTT	CAWSVGLAGSTDTQYF
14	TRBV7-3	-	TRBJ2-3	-	TGTGCCAGCAGCCTAGGCCATAACACAGATACGCAGTATTTT	CASSLGHNTDTQYF
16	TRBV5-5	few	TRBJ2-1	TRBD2	TGTGCCAGCAGCTTATTCCTCCCCCGGGGGGACAATGAGCAGTTCTTC	CASSLFLPRGDNEQFF
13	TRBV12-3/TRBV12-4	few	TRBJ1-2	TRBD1	TGTGCCAGCAGTGCCGGACAGGGGCGTGGCTACACCTTC	CASSAGQGRGYTF
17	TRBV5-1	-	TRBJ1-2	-	TGCGCCAGCAGCTCCCTGGGGGCTTTACAGGTTCCCTATGGCTACACCTTC	CASSSLGALQVPYGYTF
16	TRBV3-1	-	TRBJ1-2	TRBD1	TGTGCCAGCAGTCCTATCTTCGGGACAGGGACCGCGGGCTACACCTTC	CASSPIFGTGTAGYTF
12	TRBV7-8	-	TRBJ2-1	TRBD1	TGTGCCAGCAGCAGACAGGGTCGTGAGCAGTTCTTC	CASSRQGREQFF
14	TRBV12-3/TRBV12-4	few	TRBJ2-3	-	TGTGCCAGCAGTTGGGCTACTAGCACAGATACGCAGTATTTT	CASSWATSTDTQYF
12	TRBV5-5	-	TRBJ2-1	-	TGTGCCAGCAGCCCCACTCCGATGGGGCAGTTCTTC	CASSPTPMGQFF
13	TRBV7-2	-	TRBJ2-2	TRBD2	TGTGCCAGCCGGAAGGGACTAACCGGGGAGCTGTTTTTT	CASRKGLTGELFF
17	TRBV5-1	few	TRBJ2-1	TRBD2	TGCGCCAGCAGCTTGGCCCCAACTAGCGGCGCCTACAATGAGCAGTTCTTC	CASSLAPTSGAYNEQFF
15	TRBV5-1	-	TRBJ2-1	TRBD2	TGCGCCAGCAGCCAGAGCGGGAGTAATTGGGATGAGCAGTTCTTC	CASSQSGSNWDEQFF
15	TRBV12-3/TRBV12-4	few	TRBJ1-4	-	TGTGCCAGCAGTTTAGTTCCACGGCCAATTGAAAAACTGTTTTTT	CASSLVPRPIEKLFF
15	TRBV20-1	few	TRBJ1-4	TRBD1	TGCAGTGCCAAAGGGACAGTGAAAACTAATGAAAAACTGTTTTTT	CSAKGTVKTNEKLFF
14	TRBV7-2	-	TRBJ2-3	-	TGTGCCAGCAGCCCCCGACATCACACAGATACGCAGTATTTT	CASSPRHHTDTQYF
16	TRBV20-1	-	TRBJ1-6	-	TGCAGTGCTAGAGATCCTTTTTTGGTCGGTGGTTCACCCCTCCACTTT	CSARDPFLVGGSPLHF
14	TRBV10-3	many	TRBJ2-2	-	TGTGCCATCAGTGAGTCGGCAGGGCCCGGGGAGCTGTTTTTT	CAISESAGPGELFF
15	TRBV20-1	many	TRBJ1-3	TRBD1	TGCAGTGCTAGGCCGACAGGGGATTCTGGAAACACCATATATTTT	CSARPTGDSGNTIYF
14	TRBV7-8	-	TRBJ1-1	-	TGTGCCAGCAGCTCCCGCAGATTGAACACTGAAGCTTTCTTT	CASSSRRLNTEAFF
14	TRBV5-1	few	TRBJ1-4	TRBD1	TGCGCCAGCAGCTTTGGACAGGGAGACGAAAAACTGTTTTTT	CASSFGQGDEKLFF
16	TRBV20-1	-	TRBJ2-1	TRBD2	TGCAGTGCTAGTGGAACCCTAGCGGGAGTTTTCAATGAGCAGTTCTTC	CSASGTLAGVFNEQFF
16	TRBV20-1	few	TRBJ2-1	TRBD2	TGCAGTGCTAGAGATGGAACTAGCGGGAATTACAATGAGCAGTTCTTC	CSARDGTSGNYNEQFF
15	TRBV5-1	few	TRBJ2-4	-	TGCGCCAGCAGCTTGGCCGGACAGCCTGAAAACATTCAGTACTTC	CASSLAGQPENIQYF
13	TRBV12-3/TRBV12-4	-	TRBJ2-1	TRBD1	TGTGCCAGCAGTCCCCGGGACAGCGGTGAGCAGTTCTTC	CASSPRDSGEQFF
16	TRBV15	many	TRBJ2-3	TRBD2	TGTGCCACCAGCAGTGGGGGACTAGCAAGCACAGATACGCAGTATTTT	CATSSGGLASTDTQYF
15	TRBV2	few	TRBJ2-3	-	TGTGCCAGCAGTGGGGGACGGTTTAGCACAGATACGCAGTATTTT	CASSGGRFSTDTQYF
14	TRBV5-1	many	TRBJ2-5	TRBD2	TGCGCCAGCAGCAGTGCGGGGGGCTCCCAGACCCAGTACTTC	CASSSAGGSQTQYF
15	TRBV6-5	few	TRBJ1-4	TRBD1	TGTGCCAGCAGTGCCTCGACAGGGGTTGGTGAAAAACTGTTTTTT	CASSASTGVGEKLFF
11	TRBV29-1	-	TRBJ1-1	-	TGCAGCGGTGCGTTGGTCACTGAAGCTTTCTTT	CSGALVTEAFF
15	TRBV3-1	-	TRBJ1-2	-	TGTGCCAGCAGCCAAGATCTGGGACCTAACTATGGCTACACCTTC	CASSQDLGPNYGYTF
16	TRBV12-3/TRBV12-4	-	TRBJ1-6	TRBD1	TGTGCCAGCAGTTTTTACGGGACAGGGGGCAATTCACCCCTCCACTTT	CASSFYGTGGNSPLHF
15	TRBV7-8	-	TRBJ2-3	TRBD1	TGTGCCAGCAGCGAACAGGGGTTGGGCACAGATACGCAGTATTTT	CASSEQGLGTDTQYF
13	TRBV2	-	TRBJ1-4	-	TGTGCCAGCAGTGAAATGGGTGGTGAAAAACTGTTTTTT	CASSEMGGEKLFF
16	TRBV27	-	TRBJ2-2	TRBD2	TGTGCCAGCAGTTCAGATGGACTAGCGGGTCCCGGGGAGCTGTTTTTT	CASSSDGLAGPGELFF
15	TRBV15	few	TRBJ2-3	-	TGTGCCACCAGCGACGGGGTAGTTCCGTCCGATACGCAGTATTTT	CATSDGVVPSDTQYF
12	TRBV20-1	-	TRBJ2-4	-	TGCAGTGCTCCGACAGGATACGGCATTCAGTACTTC	CSAPTGYGIQYF
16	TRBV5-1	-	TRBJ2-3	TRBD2	TGCGCCAGCAGCAGACGGACTAGCGGGGGCACAGATACGCAGTATTTT	CASSRRTSGGTDTQYF
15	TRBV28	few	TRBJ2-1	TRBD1	TGTGCCAGCAGTTCCGCCGGGACAGGGAGGAATGAGCAGTTCTTC	CASSSAGTGRNEQFF
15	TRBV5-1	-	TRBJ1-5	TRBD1	TGCGCCAGCAGCAATGAGGGGACAGCGGAGCAGCCCCAGCATTTT	CASSNEGTAEQPQHF
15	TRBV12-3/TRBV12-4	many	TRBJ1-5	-	TGTGCCAGCAGTTTATCCCAGGACAGCAATCAGCCCCAGCATTTT	CASSLSQDSNQPQHF